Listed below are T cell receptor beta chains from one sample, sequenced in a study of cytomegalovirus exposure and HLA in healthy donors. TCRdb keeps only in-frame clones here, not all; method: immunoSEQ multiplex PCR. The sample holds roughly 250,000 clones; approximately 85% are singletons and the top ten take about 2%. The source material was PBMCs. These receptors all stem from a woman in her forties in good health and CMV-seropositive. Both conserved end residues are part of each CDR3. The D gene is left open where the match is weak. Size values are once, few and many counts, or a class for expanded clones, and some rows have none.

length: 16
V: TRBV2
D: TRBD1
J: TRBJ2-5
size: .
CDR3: CASREGQGWRQETQYF
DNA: TGTGCCAGCAGGGAGGGACAGGGCTGGAGGCAAGAGACCCAGTACTTC

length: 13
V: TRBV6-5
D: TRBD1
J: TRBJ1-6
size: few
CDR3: CASRPGQGVPLHF
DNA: TGTGCCAGCAGACCGGGACAGGGGGTCCCCCTCCACTTT

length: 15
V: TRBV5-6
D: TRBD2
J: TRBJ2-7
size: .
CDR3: CASSPLGGRVDEQYF
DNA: TGTGCCAGCAGCCCCCTGGGCGGGAGGGTCGACGAGCAGTACTTC

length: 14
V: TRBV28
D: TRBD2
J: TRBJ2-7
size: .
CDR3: CASTRSGSRYEQYF
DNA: TGTGCCAGCACCCGTAGCGGGAGTAGGTACGAGCAGTACTTC

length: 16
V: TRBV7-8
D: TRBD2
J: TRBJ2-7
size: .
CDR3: CASSLGEAGASYEQYF
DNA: TGTGCCAGCAGCTTAGGCGAAGCGGGAGCCTCCTACGAGCAGTACTTC

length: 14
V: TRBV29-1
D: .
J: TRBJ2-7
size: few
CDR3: CSVEEAGSTYEQYF
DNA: TGCAGCGTTGAAGAGGCGGGGTCCACCTACGAGCAGTACTTC

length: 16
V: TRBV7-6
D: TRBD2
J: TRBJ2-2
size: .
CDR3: CASSSGTSGSAGELFF
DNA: TGTGCCAGCAGCTCTGGGACTAGCGGGAGTGCCGGGGAGCTGTTTTTT

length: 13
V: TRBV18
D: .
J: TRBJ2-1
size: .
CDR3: CASSLSEGDEQFF
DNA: TGTGCCAGCTCCCTCTCCGAAGGGGATGAGCAGTTCTTC

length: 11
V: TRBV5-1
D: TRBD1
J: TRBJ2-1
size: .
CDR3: CASSTGGEQFF
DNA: TGCGCCAGCTCCACAGGGGGCGAGCAGTTCTTC

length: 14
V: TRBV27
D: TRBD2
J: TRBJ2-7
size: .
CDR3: CASRGLAGGWEQYF
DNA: TGTGCCAGCAGGGGACTAGCGGGAGGTTGGGAGCAGTACTTC

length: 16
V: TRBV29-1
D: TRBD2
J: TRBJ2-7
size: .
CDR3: CSVSIPGLAGAYGQYF
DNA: TGCAGCGTCTCCATCCCGGGACTAGCGGGGGCCTACGGGCAGTACTTC

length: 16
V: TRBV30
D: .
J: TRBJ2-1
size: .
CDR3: CAWSVYSARAYNEQFF
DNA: TGTGCCTGGAGTGTATATTCGGCGCGGGCCTACAATGAGCAGTTCTTC

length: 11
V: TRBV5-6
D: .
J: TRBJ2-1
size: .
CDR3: CASSLNSEQFF
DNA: TGTGCCAGCAGCTTGAACAGTGAGCAGTTCTTC

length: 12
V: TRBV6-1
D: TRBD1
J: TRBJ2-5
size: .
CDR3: CASSERWDRRDF
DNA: TGTGCCAGCAGTGAAAGGTGGGACAGGCGGGACTTC

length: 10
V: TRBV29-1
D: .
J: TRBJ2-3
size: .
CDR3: CSVPESTQYF
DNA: TGCAGCGTACCCGAGTCCACGCAGTATTTT

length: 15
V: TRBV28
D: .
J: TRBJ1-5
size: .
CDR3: CASSLFRDQYQPQHF
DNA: TGTGCCAGCAGTTTATTCAGGGATCAATATCAGCCCCAGCATTTT

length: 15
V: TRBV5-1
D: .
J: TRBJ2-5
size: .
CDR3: CASSLLSGAQETQYF
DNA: TGCGCCAGCAGCTTGCTTTCAGGGGCTCAAGAGACCCAGTACTTC

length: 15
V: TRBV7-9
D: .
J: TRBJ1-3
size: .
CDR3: CASSFEVPSGNTIYF
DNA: TGTGCCAGCAGCTTCGAGGTCCCCTCTGGAAACACCATATATTTT

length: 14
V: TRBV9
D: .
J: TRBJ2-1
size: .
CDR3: CASSVGGSYNEQFF
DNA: TGTGCCAGCAGCGTTGGAGGCTCCTACAATGAGCAGTTCTTC

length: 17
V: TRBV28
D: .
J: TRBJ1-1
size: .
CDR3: CASSPGGIQGWDTEAFF
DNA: TGTGCCAGCAGTCCTGGGGGAATACAGGGTTGGGACACTGAAGCTTTCTTT

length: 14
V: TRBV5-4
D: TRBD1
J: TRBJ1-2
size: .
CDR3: CASSWMDRAYGYTF
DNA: TGTGCCAGCAGCTGGATGGACAGGGCCTATGGCTACACCTTC

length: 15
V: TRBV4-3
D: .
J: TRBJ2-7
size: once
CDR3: CASSQGLGIGREQYF
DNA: TGCGCCAGCAGCCAAGGACTAGGCATTGGGCGCGAGCAGTACTTC

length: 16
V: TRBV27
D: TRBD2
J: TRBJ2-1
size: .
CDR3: CASSSGTSVYYNEQFF
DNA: TGTGCCAGCAGTTCAGGGACTAGCGTATATTACAATGAGCAGTTCTTC

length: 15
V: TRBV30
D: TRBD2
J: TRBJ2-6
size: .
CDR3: CAWLAGPSGANVLTF
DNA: TGTGCCTGGCTAGCGGGCCCCTCTGGGGCCAACGTCCTGACTTTC

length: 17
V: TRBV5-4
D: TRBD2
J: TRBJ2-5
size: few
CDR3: CASSWGGLAGEQETQYF
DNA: TGTGCCAGCAGCTGGGGGGGACTAGCGGGAGAGCAAGAGACCCAGTACTTC

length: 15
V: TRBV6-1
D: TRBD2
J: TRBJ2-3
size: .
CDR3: CASTFTAGVADTQYF
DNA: TGTGCCAGCACGTTTACAGCGGGGGTGGCAGATACGCAGTATTTT

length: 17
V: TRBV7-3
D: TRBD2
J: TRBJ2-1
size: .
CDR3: CASSPLPRTSGDNEQFF
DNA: TGTGCCAGCAGCCCTTTACCCAGGACTAGCGGGGACAATGAGCAGTTCTTC

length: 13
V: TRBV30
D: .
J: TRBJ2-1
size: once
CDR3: CAWAGLQYNEQFF
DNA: TGTGCCTGGGCGGGACTCCAGTACAATGAGCAGTTCTTC

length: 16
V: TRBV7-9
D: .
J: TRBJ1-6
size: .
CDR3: CASSSSQAIYNSPLHF
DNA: TGTGCCAGCAGCTCGAGCCAGGCTATCTATAATTCACCCCTCCACTTT

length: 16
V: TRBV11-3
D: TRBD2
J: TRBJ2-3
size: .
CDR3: CASSFTSGRGGDTQYF
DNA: TGTGCCAGCAGCTTTACTAGCGGGAGGGGCGGAGATACGCAGTATTTT

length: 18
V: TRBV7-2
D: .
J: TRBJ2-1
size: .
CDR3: CASSPIDPSGWAYNEQFF
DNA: TGTGCCAGCAGCCCGATAGATCCGAGCGGGTGGGCCTACAATGAGCAGTTCTTC

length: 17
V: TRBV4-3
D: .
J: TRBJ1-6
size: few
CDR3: CASSQSTGGGYNSPLHF
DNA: TGCGCCAGCAGCCAATCGACGGGGGGGGGATATAATTCACCCCTCCACTTT

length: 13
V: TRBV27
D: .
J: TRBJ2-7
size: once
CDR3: CASSPVSPYEQYF
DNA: TGTGCCAGCAGTCCCGTCTCCCCCTACGAGCAGTACTTC

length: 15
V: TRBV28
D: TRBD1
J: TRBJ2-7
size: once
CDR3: CATNGQGDTHYEQYF
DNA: TGTGCCACCAATGGACAGGGGGATACTCACTACGAGCAGTACTTC

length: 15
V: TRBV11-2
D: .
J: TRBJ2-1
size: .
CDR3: CASSLAPSIVNEQFF
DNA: TGTGCCAGCAGCTTAGCCCCTTCGATAGTCAATGAGCAGTTCTTC

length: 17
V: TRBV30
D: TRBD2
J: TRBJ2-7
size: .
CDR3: CAWSVLGLAGGRYEQYF
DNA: TGTGCCTGGAGTGTACTAGGGCTAGCGGGAGGTCGGTACGAGCAGTACTTC

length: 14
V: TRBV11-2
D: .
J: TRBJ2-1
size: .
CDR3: CASSLDGDGGEQFF
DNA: TGTGCCAGCAGCTTAGATGGGGACGGGGGTGAGCAGTTCTTC

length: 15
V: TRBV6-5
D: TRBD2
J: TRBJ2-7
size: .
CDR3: CASSYTGLDNYEQYF
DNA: TGTGCCAGCAGCTACACGGGACTAGACAACTACGAGCAGTACTTC

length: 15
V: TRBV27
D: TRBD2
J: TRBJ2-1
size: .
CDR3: CASSSLAGGRNEQFF
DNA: TGTGCCAGCAGTTCCCTAGCGGGAGGGAGGAATGAGCAGTTCTTC

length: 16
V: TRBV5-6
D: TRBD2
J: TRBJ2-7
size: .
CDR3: CASSLRWASGSDEQYF
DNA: TGTGCCAGCAGCTTGAGGTGGGCTAGCGGGAGTGACGAGCAGTACTTC

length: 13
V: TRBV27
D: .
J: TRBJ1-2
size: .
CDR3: CASSLSGAIGYTF
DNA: TGTGCCAGCAGTTTATCGGGGGCGATTGGCTACACCTTC

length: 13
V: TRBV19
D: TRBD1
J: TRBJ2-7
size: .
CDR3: CASSIRDSYEQYF
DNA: TGTGCCAGTAGTATTCGGGACAGCTACGAGCAGTACTTC

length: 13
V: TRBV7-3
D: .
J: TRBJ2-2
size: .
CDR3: CASSRNEAGELFF
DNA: TGTGCCAGCAGCCGAAACGAGGCCGGGGAGCTGTTTTTT

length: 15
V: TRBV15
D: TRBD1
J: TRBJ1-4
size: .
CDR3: CATVSPGTGDEKLFF
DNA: TGTGCCACCGTTAGTCCCGGGACAGGGGATGAAAAACTGTTTTTT

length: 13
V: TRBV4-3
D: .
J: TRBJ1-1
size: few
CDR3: CASSQAGNTEAFF
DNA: TGCGCCAGCAGCCAGGCAGGGAACACTGAAGCTTTCTTT

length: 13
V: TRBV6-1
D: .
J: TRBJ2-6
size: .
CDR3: CASRSGGANVLTF
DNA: TGTGCCAGCAGAAGTGGCGGGGCCAACGTCCTGACTTTC

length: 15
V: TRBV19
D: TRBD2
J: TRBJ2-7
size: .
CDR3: CASSRLAGGPYEQYF
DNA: TGTGCCAGTAGCCGACTAGCGGGAGGTCCCTACGAGCAGTACTTC

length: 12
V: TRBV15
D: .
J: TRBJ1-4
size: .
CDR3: CATRQEGEKLFF
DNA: TGTGCCACCAGACAGGAGGGTGAAAAACTGTTTTTT

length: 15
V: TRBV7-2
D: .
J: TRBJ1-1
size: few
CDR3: CASSSSGGGGTEAFF
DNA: TGTGCCAGCAGCTCCTCAGGCGGGGGAGGCACTGAAGCTTTCTTT

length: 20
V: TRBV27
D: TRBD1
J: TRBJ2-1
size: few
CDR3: CASSSLDRGLLREYDNEQFF
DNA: TGTGCCAGCAGTTCCCTGGACAGGGGGCTGTTGCGGGAGTACGACAATGAGCAGTTCTTC